One sample yielded the 31 T cell receptor beta chains listed below, sequenced in a study of cytomegalovirus exposure and HLA in healthy donors. In the PCR, 60 Vbeta and 13 Jbeta primers were used. TCRdb's table, derived via immunoSEQ multiplex PCR, lists solely in-frame clones and lacks some. The sample lists 150,000 to 180,000 clones, 70% to 80% occurring once. The sequenced sample consisted of PBMCs. These receptor sequences come from a man aged 30-40 years in good health and CMV-seropositive.

The rearrangement links TRBV7-9 to TRBJ2-3; TRBD1 agrees at 10 bases. CDR3 length: 16 amino acids. Germline V gene data show CDR1 as SEHNR and CDR2 as FQNEAQ (reference sequence). V trimming: 3 bases; J trimming: 8 bases; junction bases outside the gene matches: 11. The CDR3 loop is CASSFGGRQGAGTQYF. DNA of the CDR3: TGTGCCAGCAGCTTCGGGGGGAGACAGGGGGCTGGTACGCAGTATTTT.

The chain uses TRBV6-5 and TRBJ2-7; the match to TRBD1 covers 9 bases. V gave up 6 bases and J gave up 5 bases; unmatched junction bases: 5. The germline CDR1 and CDR2 sequences are MNHEY and SVGAGI. The CDR3 contains 13 residues. The CDR3 sequence is CASRTGTGNEQYF. The CDR3, as DNA: TGTGCCAGCAGGACCGGGACAGGGAACGAGCAGTACTTC.

In this sample, this clone turned up once. Germline and junction disagree at one end, which may indicate a read error. The rearrangement joins TRBV2 to TRBJ2-5; D ambiguous. This CDR3 region has 13 residues. The germline gives CDR1 SNHLY, CDR2 FYNNEI. CDR3 region: CASSETVRVGVDF. In DNA form, the CDR3 reads TGTGCCAGCAGTGAAACAGTAAGAGTGGGTGTCGACTTC.

The V and J genes are TRBV9 and TRBJ1-1, with TRBD1 matching 8 bases. This CDR3 spans 15 amino acids. With 3 bases clipped from V and 0 bases from J, the junction kept 4 bases outside the gene matches. The germline V gene has CDR1 SGDLS and CDR2 YYNGEE. Here the CDR3 reads CASSDGTGLNTEAFF. CDR3 DNA: TGTGCCAGCAGCGATGGGACAGGCTTGAACACTGAAGCTTTCTTT.

Turning to this clone: The junction does not match germline at one end; this may be a read error. The chain uses TRBV6-5 and TRBJ2-3; D gene ambiguous. This CDR3 is 12 amino acids long. The germline gives CDR1 MNHEY, CDR2 SVGAGI. The CDR3, as DNA: TGTGCCAGCGGTCACAGCACGGATACGCAGTATTTT. Translated, it gives CASGHSTDTQYF.

J is TRBJ1-5 and V is TRBV30, with D possibly TRBD1 on 6 matching bases. The CDR3 length is 16 residues. The V end was cut by 4 bases, the J end by 2 bases, with 18 bases between. Germline V lookup: CDR1 GTSNPN, CDR2 SVGIG (reference sequence). CDR3 in amino acids: CAWTQATGSGNQPQHF. The CDR3 DNA follows: TGTGCCTGGACCCAGGCGACAGGCAGTGGCAATCAGCCCCAGCATTTT.

The V and J genes are TRBV6-1 and TRBJ1-1; 7 bases map to TRBD1. There are 14 residues in the CDR3. With 7 bases clipped from V and 0 bases from J, the junction kept 5 bases outside the gene matches. CDR1 is MNHNS, CDR2 SASEGT, per germline. The CDR3 nucleotides are TGTGCCAGCACCCGGACAGGAATGAACACTGAAGCTTTCTTT. The encoded protein is CASTRTGMNTEAFF.

This clone was counted only a few times. V usage is TRBV27 and J usage is TRBJ1-2, with 7 bases that match TRBD1. The V and J ends lost 3 bases and 6 bases, in that order; junction bases with no gene match: 4. CDR1 MNHEY and CDR2 SMNVEV come from the germline V gene (reference sequence). The CDR3 is made up of 13 amino acids. CDR3 in amino acids: CASSFKGADGYTF. The CDR3 coding sequence is TGTGCCAGCAGTTTCAAGGGGGCGGATGGCTACACCTTC.

This chain joins TRBV5-1 and TRBJ2-1, with TRBD2 matching over 8 bases. The CDR3 length is 17 residues. V was pared by 3 bases and J by 2 bases, with 10 bases of the junction left unmatched. Germline V gene lookup returns CDR1 SGHRS and CDR2 YFSETQ. CDR3 DNA sequence: TGCGCCAGCAGCTCTGGTCCAGCGGGAGCGGCCTACAATGAGCAGTTCTTC. This gives the protein CASSSGPAGAAYNEQFF.

The J gene is TRBJ1-3, the V gene TRBV2, with TRBD1 as a possible D gene (6 bases). CDR1 is SNHLY and CDR2 is FYNNEI in the germline V gene. The CDR3 is made up of 15 amino acids. The V gene lost 6 bases and the J gene lost 0 bases, with 12 bases spanning the gap. This chain's CDR3 is CASSLKGGSGNTIYF. The DNA for the CDR3 is TGTGCCAGCAGCCTAAAAGGGGGCTCTGGAAACACCATATATTTT.

This chain uses TRBV30 with TRBJ1-5; no firm D call. Germline CDR1 GTSNPN, CDR2 SVGIG (reference sequence). The CDR3 consists of 13 residues. Trimming stripped 3 bases from V and 0 bases from J, with 6 bases between. The CDR3 is CAWRTDSNQPQHF. The CDR3 DNA reads as TGTGCCTGGAGGACTGATAGCAATCAGCCCCAGCATTTT.

V is TRBV6-9 and J is TRBJ2-7; D is unresolved. The CDR3 contains 12 residues. The germline V and J ends were trimmed by 7 bases and 9 bases, with 16 bases remaining between them. Germline values: CDR1 MNHGY, CDR2 SVAAGI. In nucleotides, the CDR3 is TGTGCCAGCATTTTACTAACCCAAACGCAGTACTTC. Translating it yields CASILLTQTQYF.

The chain uses TRBV19 and TRBJ2-5, with TRBD2 matching 9 bases. The V segment lost 0 bases and the J segment 6 bases; nucleotides outside the gene matches: 11. The CDR3 is 17 amino acids. Germline V gene data show CDR1 as LNHDA and CDR2 as SQIVND (reference sequence). This CDR3 is CASSIDRGSGGRKTQYF. CDR3 coding DNA: TGTGCCAGTAGTATAGATCGCGGTAGCGGGGGTAGAAAGACCCAGTACTTC.

V gene TRBV18 combines with J gene TRBJ2-6, with a weak D call TRBD1 (5 bases). The V gene lost 0 bases and the J gene lost 4 bases, with 10 bases spanning the gap. CDR3 length equals 16 residues. Germline loops: CDR1 KGHSH, CDR2 LQKENI. CDR3 in amino acids: CASSPPAGAGANVLTF. The CDR3 coding sequence is TGTGCCAGCTCACCACCGGCTGGGGCCGGGGCCAACGTCCTGACTTTC.

The chain couples TRBV15 to TRBJ1-5; TRBD1 agrees at 8 bases. V shed 1 base, J shed 4 bases, and the junction held 6 bases outside the gene matches. The CDR3 extends over 16 amino acids. Germline CDR1 reads LNHNV; CDR2 reads YYDKDF (reference sequence). The CDR3 bases are TGTGCCACCAGCAGAGTTAGCCGGACAGGGAATCAGCCCCAGCATTTT. Translating gives CATSRVSRTGNQPQHF.

The chain combines TRBV10-3 with TRBJ1-1; 7 nucleotides align to TRBD1. The CDR3 has 13 amino acids. Germline V lookup: CDR1 ENHRY, CDR2 SYGVKD. With V trimmed by 9 bases and J by 0 bases, 4 bases remained unmatched. For the CDR3, the DNA is TGTGCCATGTCAACAGGGGTGAACACTGAAGCTTTCTTT. This codes for CAMSTGVNTEAFF.

The chain uses TRBV27 and TRBJ1-2; tentative D call: TRBD1 (5 bases). Germline CDR1 is MNHEY and CDR2 is SMNVEV (reference sequence). The length of the CDR3 is 17 residues. The germline V and J ends were trimmed by 2 bases and 2 bases, with 18 bases remaining between them. Here the CDR3 reads CASSLGGAPGGNYGYTF. CDR3 bases: TGTGCCAGCAGTTTAGGCGGAGCACCCGGGGGAAACTATGGCTACACCTTC.

This sequence joins TRBV7-6 and TRBJ2-7; 8 nucleotides line up with TRBD1. This CDR3 comprises 15 residues. Germline trimming cut 5 bases from V and 1 base from J; bases unmatched to any gene: 7. Germline V lookup: CDR1 SGHVS, CDR2 FNYEAQ. The CDR3 spells CASSPDRDRSYEQYF. As DNA, the CDR3 is TGTGCCAGCAGCCCCGATCGGGACAGGTCCTACGAGCAGTACTTC.

V gene TRBV7-3 combines with J gene TRBJ2-1, with 12 bases aligning to TRBD2. Germline V gene lookup returns CDR1 SGHTA and CDR2 FQGTGA. The junction had 3 bases not matched to a gene; V was cut back by 6 bases and J by 0 bases. The CDR3 runs 16 residues. In nucleotides, the CDR3 is TGTGCCAGCAGGTGGACTAGCGGGGACTCCTACAATGAGCAGTTCTTC. It is translated as CASRWTSGDSYNEQFF.

V usage is TRBV7-3 and J usage is TRBJ1-1; the D gene is possibly TRBD1 (5 bases). V lost 2 bases and J lost 0, with 7 bases in between. CDR3 length equals 14 residues. Germline lookup yields CDR1 SGHTA and CDR2 FQGTGA. CDR3 protein: CASSLLGVNTEAFF. The DNA for the CDR3 is TGTGCCAGCAGCTTATTAGGGGTGAACACTGAAGCTTTCTTT.

This sequence joins TRBV4-3 and TRBJ1-2; D might be TRBD1 (6 bases). The CDR3 is 15 amino acids. Germline-derived CDR1 and CDR2 are LGHNA and YSLEER. Trimming cost V 0 bases and J 5 bases, with 13 bases left between them. DNA for the CDR3: TGCGCCAGCAGCCAAGATCGGGGGGGCTTTTATGGCTACACCTTC. Translating gives CASSQDRGGFYGYTF.

A few counts support this clone. CDR3 bases: TGTGCCAGTAGTATCTGGGGGAGGGACAATCAGCCCCAGCATTTT. This codes for CASSIWGRDNQPQHF. The chain employs TRBV19 and TRBJ1-5, with TRBD1 as a possible D gene (5 bases). Germline V lookup: CDR1 LNHDA, CDR2 SQIVND (reference sequence). Deletions cut 3 bases from V and 3 bases from J, with 12 bases between. This CDR3 has 15 residues.

The chain couples TRBV4-1 to TRBJ1-1, with no clear D. This CDR3 is 13 amino acids long. In germline, CDR1 is MGHRA, CDR2 YSYEKL. Trimming shortened V by 1 base and J by 1 base, and 4 bases separated the two germline ends. The CDR3 DNA follows: TGCGCCAGCAGCCAAGTCGGGAACACTGAAGCTTTCTTT. The encoded protein is CASSQVGNTEAFF.

The chain links TRBV14 to TRBJ2-7; 7 bases agree with TRBD2. The CDR3 sequence is 16 residues long. V lost 2 bases, J lost 4 bases, and 11 bases stayed unmatched. Germline CDR1 reads SGHDN; CDR2 reads FVKESK. CDR3 DNA: TGTGCCAGCAGCCAATATCCCGGCGGGAGTATGTACGAGCAGTACTTC. This sequence encodes CASSQYPGGSMYEQYF.

J is TRBJ1-1 and V is TRBV29-1; the D gene is possibly TRBD1 (5 bases). Trimming shortened V by 8 bases and J by 1 base, and 14 bases separated the two germline ends. Germline V gene lookup returns CDR1 SQVTM and CDR2 ANQGSEA. This CDR3 is built from 13 residues. CDR3 protein: CSLSGQGNTEAFF. CDR3 bases: TGCAGCCTCTCAGGGCAAGGGAACACTGAAGCTTTCTTT.

V gene TRBV5-1 combines with J gene TRBJ2-7; 7 bases are a match to TRBD1. Germline CDR1 SGHRS, CDR2 YFSETQ. The CDR3 has 16 residues. V was clipped by 2 bases and J by 7 bases; unmatched bases: 15. This chain's CDR3 is CASSLPDAGGPREQYF. The CDR3 DNA is TGCGCCAGCAGCTTACCTGATGCAGGGGGTCCGCGGGAGCAGTACTTC.

This chain joins TRBV5-6 and TRBJ1-5, with D hard to call. The CDR3 consists of 15 residues. V lost 0 bases and J lost 7, with 14 bases in between. Per the germline V gene, CDR1 is SGHDT and CDR2 is YYEEEE. This CDR3 is CASSLGGRADQPQHF. The CDR3 nucleotides are TGTGCCAGCAGCTTGGGAGGGAGGGCGGACCAGCCCCAGCATTTT. The full variable domain, completed using reference TRBV5-6 and TRBJ1-5, is DAGVTQSPTHLIKTRGQQVTLRCSPKSGHDTVSWYQQALGQGPQFIFQYYEEEERQRGNFPDRFSGHQFPNYSSELNVNALLLGDSALYLCASSLGGRADQPQHFGDGTRLSIL.

The J gene is TRBJ1-2, the V gene TRBV28; D gene unclear. Germline V lookup: CDR1 MDHEN, CDR2 SYDVKM. CDR3 length: 11 amino acids. V was cut by 8 bases and J by 5 bases, with 9 bases left in between. In nucleotides, the CDR3 is TGTGCCAGCCGACTGCAATATGGCTACACCTTC. As protein: CASRLQYGYTF.

The V gene is TRBV9, the J gene TRBJ2-5; 8 nucleotides align to TRBD2. After removal of 4 bases from V and 2 bases from J, the junction contained 4 bases not matched to a gene. The V gene's germline CDR1 is SGDLS and CDR2 YYNGEE. The CDR3 covers 14 residues. For the CDR3, the DNA is TGTGCCAGCAGCCCCGGGACTAGGCAAGAGACCCAGTACTTC. It is translated as CASSPGTRQETQYF. Full variable domain (remainder filled in from reference TRBV9 and TRBJ2-5): DSGVTQTPKHLITATGQRVTLRCSPRSGDLSVYWYQQSLDQGLQFLIQYYNGEERAKGNILERFSAQQFPDLHSELNLSSLELGDSALYFCASSPGTRQETQYFGPGTRLLVL.

This rearrangement joins TRBV5-1 to TRBJ1-6, with 7 bases fitting TRBD1. The CDR3 length is 16 residues. Per germline, CDR1 SGHRS and CDR2 YFSETQ. J lost 7 bases, V lost 1 base, and 8 bases had no gene match. CDR3 sequence (DNA): TGCGCCAGCAGCTTGTCGCAGGGGGGAAAGAATTCACCCCTCCACTTT. Encoded protein: CASSLSQGGKNSPLHF. The whole variable domain, remainder taken from reference TRBV5-1 and TRBJ1-6, is KAGVTQTPRYLIKTRGQQVTLSCSPISGHRSVSWYQQTPGQGLQFLFEYFSETQRNKGNFPGRFSGRQFSNSRSEMNVSTLELGDSALYLCASSLSQGGKNSPLHFGNGTRLTVT.

The chain links TRBV19 to TRBJ1-2; 8 nucleotides align to TRBD1. The germline V gene has CDR1 LNHDA and CDR2 SQIVND (reference sequence). CDR3 size: 15 residues. The V and J ends lost 5 bases and 2 bases, in that order; junction bases with no gene match: 7. The CDR3 region is CASSPGDRKNYGYTF. For the CDR3, the DNA is TGTGCCAGTAGTCCAGGGGACAGGAAGAACTATGGCTACACCTTC.